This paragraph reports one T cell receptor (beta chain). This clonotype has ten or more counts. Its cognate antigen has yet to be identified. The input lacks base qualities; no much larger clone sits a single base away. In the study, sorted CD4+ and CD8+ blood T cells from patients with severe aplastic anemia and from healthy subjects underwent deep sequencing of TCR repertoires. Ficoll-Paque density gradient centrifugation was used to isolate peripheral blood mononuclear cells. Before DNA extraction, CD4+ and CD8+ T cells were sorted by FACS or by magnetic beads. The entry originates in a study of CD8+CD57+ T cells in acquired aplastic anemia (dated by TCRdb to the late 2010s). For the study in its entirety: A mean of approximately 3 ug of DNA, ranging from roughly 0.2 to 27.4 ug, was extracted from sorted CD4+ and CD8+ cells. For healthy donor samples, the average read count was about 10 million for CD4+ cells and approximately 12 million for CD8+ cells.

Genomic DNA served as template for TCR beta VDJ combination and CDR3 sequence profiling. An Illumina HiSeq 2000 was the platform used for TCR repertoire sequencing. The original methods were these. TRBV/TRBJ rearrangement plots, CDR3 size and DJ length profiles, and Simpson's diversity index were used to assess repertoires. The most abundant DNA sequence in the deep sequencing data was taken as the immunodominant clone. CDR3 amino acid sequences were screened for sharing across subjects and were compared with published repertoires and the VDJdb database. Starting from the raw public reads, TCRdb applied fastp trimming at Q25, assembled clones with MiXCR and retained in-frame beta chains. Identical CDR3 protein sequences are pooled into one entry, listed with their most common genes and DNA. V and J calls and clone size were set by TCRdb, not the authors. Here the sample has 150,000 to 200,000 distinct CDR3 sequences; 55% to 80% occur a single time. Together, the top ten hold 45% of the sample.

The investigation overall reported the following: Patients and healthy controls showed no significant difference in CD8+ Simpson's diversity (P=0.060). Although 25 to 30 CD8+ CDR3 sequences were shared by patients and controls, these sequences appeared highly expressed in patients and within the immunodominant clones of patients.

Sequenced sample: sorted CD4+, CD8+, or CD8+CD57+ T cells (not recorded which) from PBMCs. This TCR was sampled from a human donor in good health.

At the DNA level, the sequence is TGCGCCAGCAGCCAATGGCGGGAGGGTTTCGAGTTCGAGCAGTTCTTC. Its translation is CASSQWREGFEFEQFF. This chain is built from TRBV4-1 and TRBJ2-1; 9 nucleotides in the junction match TRBD2. Reading the germline V gene gives CDR1 MGHRA and CDR2 YSYEKL. The V end gives up 2 bases and the J end 10 bases, leaving 12 bases in the junction not matched to a gene. The CDR3 runs 16 residues from the cysteine to the phenylalanine. Here the CDR3 DNA is all that survives: 48 bases in frame from base 1.